This T cell receptor (beta chain) was captured in a study of blood T cell repertoires in COVID-19. Study at large: Donors in the United States, Italy and Spain gave samples during acute or convalescent COVID-19. From T cells, B-cell-depleted T cells, or PBMCs came the material, which was cDNA or gDNA.

Enrolled through a virtual design, the participants were between roughly 18 and 90 years of age and came from under 25 US areas. Germline V CDR1 and CDR2: MDHEN, SYDVKM. The CDR3 consists of 14 residues. The V end was cut by 2 bases, the J end by 4 bases, with 12 bases between. In the source study's methods: Nucleated cell counts were estimated from reference gene primer amplification. TCRdb keeps only in-frame clones here, not all; method: immunoSEQ multiplex PCR. The V and J calls and clone size come from that table; D and trimming were worked out from the DNA. The repertoire holds about 280,000 clones, with 80% to 90% as singletons.

Source material: PBMCs or T cells enriched from blood (not recorded which). This chain uses TRBV28 with TRBJ2-7, with D tentatively TRBD2 (6 bases). The source of this sequence is a woman aged 30 to 39 with acute COVID-19. This CDR3 reads CASSLGASAYEQYF. CDR3 sequence (DNA): TGTGCCAGCAGTTTAGGCGCTAGCGCGTACGAGCAGTACTTC.